This is a list of T cell receptor beta chains from one sample in a study of Ad26.COV2.S vaccination and SARS-CoV-2 variants. Libraries were prepared by immunoSEQ multiplex PCR; TCRdb keeps only in-frame clonotypes and omits some of them. This sample carries about 180,000 clones, roughly 87% of them seen once, and the ten largest clones take around 6.3%. Specimen: peripheral blood, collected after recovery from COVID-19. Receptor source: a human donor who had recovered from COVID-19. Both conserved end residues are part of each CDR3. The D gene is left open where the match is weak. The size entry is marked missing in some rows and otherwise reads once, few, many or a size class.

TRBJ2-2 - - TRBV11-3 TGTGCCAGCAGCTTCTCCGGGCGTAACACCGGGGAGCTGTTTTTT CASSFSGRNTGELFF
TRBJ1-3 - - TRBV9 TGTGCCAGCAGCGTACACCAGGGGACTGGAAACACCATATATTTT CASSVHQGTGNTIYF
TRBJ2-1 - - TRBV24-1 TGTGCCACCAGTGGGACCACTAGGGGGGTAGGGGATGAGCAGTTCTTC CATSGTTRGVGDEQFF
TRBJ1-1 - - TRBV11-3 TGTGCCAGCAGCTTACAACAAAGCACTGAAGCTTTCTTT CASSLQQSTEAFF
TRBJ2-3 - TRBD2 TRBV3-1/TRBV3-2 TGTGCCAGCAGCCCGGGGGGGAGCGGGAGAAAAAGCACAGATACGCAGTATTTT CASSPGGSGRKSTDTQYF
TRBJ2-5 - TRBD1 TRBV5-1 TGCGCCAGCAGCTTCCAGGGGGAAGAGACCCAGTACTTC CASSFQGEETQYF
TRBJ1-1 - TRBD1 TRBV28 TGTGCCAGCAGTCCAGGGGGCGGCACTGAAGCTTTCTTT CASSPGGGTEAFF
TRBJ2-7 - - TRBV28 TGTGCCAGCAGCCTCAAGGAATACGAGCAGTACTTC CASSLKEYEQYF
TRBJ2-1 - - TRBV29-1 TGCAGCGCCGTGGATATCAATGAGCAGTTCTTC CSAVDINEQFF
TRBJ2-2 - - TRBV7-3 TGTGCCAGCAGCCCTCTGGGGACCGGGGAGCTGTTTTTT CASSPLGTGELFF
TRBJ2-1 few - TRBV4-2 TGTGCCAGCAGCCCCCCGGAGTCGGGTTCGGATGAGCAGTTCTTC CASSPPESGSDEQFF
TRBJ2-7 - - TRBV4-1 TGCGCCAGCAGCCAAGATGCCTTGCCCTACGAGCAGTACTTC CASSQDALPYEQYF
TRBJ2-2 many TRBD1 TRBV5-6 TGTGCCAGCAGCTGGCAGGGGGCCCTGAACACCGGGGAGCTGTTTTTT CASSWQGALNTGELFF
TRBJ2-7 - - TRBV20-1 TGCAGTGCTCCGGGATACTACGAGCAGTACTTC CSAPGYYEQYF
TRBJ1-2 - TRBD1 TRBV2 TGTGCCAGCGGCATACGGGACAGTAACACCTTC CASGIRDSNTF
TRBJ2-7 - - TRBV6-6 TGTGCCAGCAGTTATCGGCTTAACTCCTACGAGCAGTACTTC CASSYRLNSYEQYF
TRBJ1-1 - TRBD1 TRBV5-1 TGCGCCAGCAGCTTTAAACAGGGGGGAACTGAAGCTTTCTTT CASSFKQGGTEAFF
TRBJ2-2 - - TRBV12-5 TGTGCTAGTTGGGCGAGCTCGAACACCGGGGAGCTGTTTTTT CASWASSNTGELFF
TRBJ1-1 few - TRBV5-4 TGTGCCAGCAGCAGCGCCGGGACGACTACCCCCTACACTGAAGCTTTCTTT CASSSAGTTTPYTEAFF
TRBJ2-7 - - TRBV5-1 TGCGCCAGCAGCTTTCGGGGCTTGGACTACGAGCAGTACTTC CASSFRGLDYEQYF
TRBJ2-3 - TRBD2 TRBV19 TGTGCCAGTAGTAGCGGGAGGGCCACAGATACGCAGTATTTT CASSSGRATDTQYF
TRBJ1-2 - TRBD1 TRBV28 TGTGCCAGCAGTTTGCCGGGACAGGCGGGGGTGTATGGCTACACCTTC CASSLPGQAGVYGYTF
TRBJ1-5 - - TRBV28 - CASSTSFQPQHF
TRBJ2-3 - - TRBV5-4 TGTGCCAGCAGCAGGGAAACAGATACGCAGTATTTT CASSRETDTQYF
TRBJ1-5 - - TRBV15 TGTGCCACCAGCAAAGCCCTCGGGGGCAATCAGCCCCAGCATTTT CATSKALGGNQPQHF
TRBJ2-3 - - TRBV7-2 TGTGCCAGCAGCTCCCCAACGGGGGACTTCACAGATACGCAGTATTTT CASSSPTGDFTDTQYF
TRBJ1-5 once - TRBV3-1/TRBV3-2 TGTGCCAGCAGCCAAAGTGTGTCCGGTAATCAGCCCCAGCATTTT CASSQSVSGNQPQHF
TRBJ2-1 - - TRBV28 TGTGCCAGCAGTCCCCTCAGTGGTGGATACAATGAGCAGTTCTTC CASSPLSGGYNEQFF
TRBJ2-1 once - TRBV3-1/TRBV3-2 TGTGCCAGCAGCCCCCTTGGGGGGTTTACCTACAATGAGCAGTTCTTC CASSPLGGFTYNEQFF
TRBJ1-2 - TRBD1 TRBV19 TGTGCCAGTAGTATAGGACAGGGGGGATATGGCTACACCTTC CASSIGQGGYGYTF
TRBJ2-7 - - TRBV15 TGTGCCACCAGCAGAGATGATGGGGCGGCGCAGTACTTC CATSRDDGAAQYF